The T cell receptor beta chain described here comes from a study of shared clonotypes between healthy human individuals. CD4+ cell separation produced CD45RA+ naive and CD45RA-negative memory subsets. After removal of 8 bases from V and 5 bases from J, the junction contained 4 bases not matched to a gene. The CDR3 consists of 12 residues. CDR1 and CDR2 (germline): WSHSY, SAAADI. Samples underwent the assay at deep level. Assay: immunoSEQ multiplex PCR; the TCRdb copy retains only in-frame clones and omits some. The sample lists around 550,000 clones, 95% to 97% occurring once. Sequencing was done on a sample of naive CD4+ T cells sorted from blood. The subset was: CD45RA+ positively selected. The receptor comes from a woman aged 25 to 39 in good health. This chain connects TRBV10-2 to TRBJ1-1; 8 bases align to TRBD1. CDR3 region: CASWTGHTEAFF. DNA for the CDR3: TGCGCCAGCTGGACAGGGCATACTGAAGCTTTCTTT.